This T cell receptor beta chain was retrieved from a study of OX40 agonist ivuxolimab in advanced cancers. Whole-study context: A history of anti-PD-1, anti-PD-L1 or anti-CTLA-4 therapy was acceptable, and approximately 41% had some. Patients achieving partial responses numbered three: one hepatocellular carcinoma case and two cutaneous melanoma cases.

In its sample, this clone was seen a few times. Antigen unknown. Data came from immunoSEQ multiplex PCR; TCRdb stores just in-frame clones and leaves some out. Altogether about 69,000 clones are present, approximately 80% being singletons, with the ten largest covering approximately 2.3%. Study outcomes and limitations: Mean expanded clone counts were higher in CD8+ than CD4+ T cells.

Germline lookup yields CDR1 LNHDA and CDR2 SQIVND (reference sequence). This CDR3 region has 14 residues. Germline trimming cut 7 bases from V and 0 bases from J; bases unmatched to any gene: 1. The clonotype comes from an adult with an advanced solid tumor such as melanoma, head and neck, liver or kidney cancer. This chain joins TRBV19 and TRBJ1-5; 9 bases line up with TRBD1. The specimen was CD4+ or CD8+ T cells sorted from blood, collected in a trial of the OX40 agonist ivuxolimab. CDR3 amino acids: CASMGQGSNQPQHF. The CDR3 bases are TGTGCCAGTATGGGACAGGGTAGCAATCAGCCCCAGCATTTT.